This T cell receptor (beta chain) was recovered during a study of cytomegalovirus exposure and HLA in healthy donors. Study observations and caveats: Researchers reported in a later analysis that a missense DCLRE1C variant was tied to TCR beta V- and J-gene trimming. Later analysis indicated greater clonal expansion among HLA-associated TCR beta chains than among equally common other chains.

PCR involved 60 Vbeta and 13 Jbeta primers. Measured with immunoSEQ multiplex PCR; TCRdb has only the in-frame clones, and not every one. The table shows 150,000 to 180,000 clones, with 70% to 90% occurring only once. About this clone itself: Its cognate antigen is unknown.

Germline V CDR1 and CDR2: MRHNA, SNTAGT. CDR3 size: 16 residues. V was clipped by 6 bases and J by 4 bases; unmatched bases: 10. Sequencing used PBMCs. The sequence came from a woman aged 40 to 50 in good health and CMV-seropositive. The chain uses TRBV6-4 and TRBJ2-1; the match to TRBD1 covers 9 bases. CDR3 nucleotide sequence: TGTGCCAGCAGCCTTTCCCCGGGACAGGGATACAATGAGCAGTTCTTC. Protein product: CASSLSPGQGYNEQFF.